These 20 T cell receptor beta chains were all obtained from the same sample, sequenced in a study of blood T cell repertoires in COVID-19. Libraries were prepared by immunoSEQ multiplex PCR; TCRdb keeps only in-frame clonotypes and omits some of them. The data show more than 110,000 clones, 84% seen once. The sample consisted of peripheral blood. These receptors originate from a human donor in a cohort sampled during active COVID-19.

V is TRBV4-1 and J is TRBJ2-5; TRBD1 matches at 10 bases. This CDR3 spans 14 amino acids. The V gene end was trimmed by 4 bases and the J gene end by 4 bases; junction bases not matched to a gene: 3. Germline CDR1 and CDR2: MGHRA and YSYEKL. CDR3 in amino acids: CASSLRTGGETQYF. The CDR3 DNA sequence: TGCGCCAGCAGCCTCCGGACAGGGGGAGAGACCCAGTACTTC.

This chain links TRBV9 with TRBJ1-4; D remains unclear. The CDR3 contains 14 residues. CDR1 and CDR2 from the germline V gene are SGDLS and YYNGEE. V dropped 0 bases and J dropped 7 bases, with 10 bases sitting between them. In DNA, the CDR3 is TGTGCCAGCAGCGTAGGAGGATTGGGTGAAAAACTGTTTTTT. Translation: CASSVGGLGEKLFF. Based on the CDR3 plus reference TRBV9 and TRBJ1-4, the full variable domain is DSGVTQTPKHLITATGQRVTLRCSPRSGDLSVYWYQQSLDQGLQFLIQYYNGEERAKGNILERFSAQQFPDLHSELNLSSLELGDSALYFCASSVGGLGEKLFFGSGTQLSVL.

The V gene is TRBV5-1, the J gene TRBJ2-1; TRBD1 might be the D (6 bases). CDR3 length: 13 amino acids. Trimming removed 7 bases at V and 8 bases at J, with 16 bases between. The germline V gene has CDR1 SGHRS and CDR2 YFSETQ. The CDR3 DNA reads TGCGCCAGCCGACGGGACATCCACGATGAGCAGTTCTTC. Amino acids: CASRRDIHDEQFF.

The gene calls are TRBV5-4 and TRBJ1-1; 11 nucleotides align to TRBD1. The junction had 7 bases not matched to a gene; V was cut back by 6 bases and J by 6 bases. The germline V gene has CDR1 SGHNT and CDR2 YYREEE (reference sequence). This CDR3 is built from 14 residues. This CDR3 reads CASTWDRGRPEAFF. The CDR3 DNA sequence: TGTGCCAGCACCTGGGACAGGGGGAGGCCTGAAGCTTTCTTT.

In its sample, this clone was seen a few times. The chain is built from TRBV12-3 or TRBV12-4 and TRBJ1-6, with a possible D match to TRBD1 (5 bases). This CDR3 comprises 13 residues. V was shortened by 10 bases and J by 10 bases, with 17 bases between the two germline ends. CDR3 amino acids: CATSGQAGSPLHF. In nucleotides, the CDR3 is TGTGCCACCTCAGGACAAGCGGGATCACCCCTCCACTTT.

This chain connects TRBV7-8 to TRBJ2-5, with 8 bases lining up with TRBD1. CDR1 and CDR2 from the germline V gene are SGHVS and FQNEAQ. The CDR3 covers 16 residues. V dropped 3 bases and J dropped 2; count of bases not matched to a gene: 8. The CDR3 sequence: CASSFSRDRRQETQYF. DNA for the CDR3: TGTGCCAGCAGCTTCTCCCGGGACAGGCGACAAGAGACCCAGTACTTC.

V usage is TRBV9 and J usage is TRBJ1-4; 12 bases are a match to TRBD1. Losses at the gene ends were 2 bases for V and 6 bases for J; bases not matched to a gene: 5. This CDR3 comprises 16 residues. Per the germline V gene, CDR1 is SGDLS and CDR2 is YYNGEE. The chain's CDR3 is CASSVSGTGGDEKLFF. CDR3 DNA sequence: TGTGCCAGCAGCGTTTCCGGGACAGGGGGCGATGAAAAACTGTTTTTT.

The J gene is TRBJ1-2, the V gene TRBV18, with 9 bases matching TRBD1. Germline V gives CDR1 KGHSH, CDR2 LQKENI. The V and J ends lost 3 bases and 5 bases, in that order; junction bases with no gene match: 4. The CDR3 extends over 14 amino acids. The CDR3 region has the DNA TGTGCCAGCTCACCTCCGGGACAGGGATATGGCTACACCTTC. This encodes CASSPPGQGYGYTF.

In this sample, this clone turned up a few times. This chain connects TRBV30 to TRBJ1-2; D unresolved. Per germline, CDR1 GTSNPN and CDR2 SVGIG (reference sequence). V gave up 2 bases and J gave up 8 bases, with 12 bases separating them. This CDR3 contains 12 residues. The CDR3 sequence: CAWSSRAWGYTF. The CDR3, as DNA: TGTGCCTGGAGTTCCCGCGCCTGGGGCTACACCTTC. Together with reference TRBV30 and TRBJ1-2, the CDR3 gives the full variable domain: SQTIHQWPATLVQPVGSPLSLECTVEGTSNPNLYWYRQAAGRGLQLLFYSVGIGQISSEVPQNLSASRPQDRQFILSSKKLLLSDSGFYLCAWSSRAWGYTFGSGTRLTVV.

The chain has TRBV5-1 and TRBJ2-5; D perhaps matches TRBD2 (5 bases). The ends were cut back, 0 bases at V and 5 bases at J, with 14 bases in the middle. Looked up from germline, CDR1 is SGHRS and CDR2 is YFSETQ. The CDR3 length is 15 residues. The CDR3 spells CASSLVATRGETQYF. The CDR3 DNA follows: TGCGCCAGCAGCTTGGTAGCGACACGCGGGGAGACCCAGTACTTC.

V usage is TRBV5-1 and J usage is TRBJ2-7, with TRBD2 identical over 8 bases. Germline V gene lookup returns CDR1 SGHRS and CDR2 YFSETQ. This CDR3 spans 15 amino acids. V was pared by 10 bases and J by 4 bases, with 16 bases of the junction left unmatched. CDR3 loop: CASSPAGGVGYEQYF. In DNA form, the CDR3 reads TGCGCCTCTAGCCCGGCGGGGGGTGTGGGGTACGAGCAGTACTTC.

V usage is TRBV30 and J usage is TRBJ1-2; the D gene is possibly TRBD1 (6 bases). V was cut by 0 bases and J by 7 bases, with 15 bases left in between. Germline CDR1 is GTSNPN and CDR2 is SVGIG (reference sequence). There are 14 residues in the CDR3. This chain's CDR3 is CAWSVGGRSGGYTF. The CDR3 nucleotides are TGTGCCTGGAGTGTAGGGGGACGGTCGGGTGGCTACACCTTC.

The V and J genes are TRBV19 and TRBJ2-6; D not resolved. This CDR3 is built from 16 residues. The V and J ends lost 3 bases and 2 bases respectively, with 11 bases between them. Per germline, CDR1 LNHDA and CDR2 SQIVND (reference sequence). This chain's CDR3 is CASSIPGPAGANVLTF. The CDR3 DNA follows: TGTGCCAGTAGTATTCCAGGCCCAGCTGGGGCCAACGTCCTGACTTTC.

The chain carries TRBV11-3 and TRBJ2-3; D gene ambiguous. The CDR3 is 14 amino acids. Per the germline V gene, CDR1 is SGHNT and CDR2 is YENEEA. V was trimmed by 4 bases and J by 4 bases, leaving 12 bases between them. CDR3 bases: TGTGCCAGCAGCTCCCCCCCTCTAGCAGATACGCAGTATTTT. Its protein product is CASSSPPLADTQYF.

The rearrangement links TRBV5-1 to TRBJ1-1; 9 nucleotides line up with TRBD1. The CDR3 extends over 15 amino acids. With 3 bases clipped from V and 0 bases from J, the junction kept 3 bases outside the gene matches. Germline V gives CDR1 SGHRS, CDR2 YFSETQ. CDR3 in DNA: TGCGCCAGCAGCTCGGACAGGGGAATGAACACTGAAGCTTTCTTT. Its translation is CASSSDRGMNTEAFF.

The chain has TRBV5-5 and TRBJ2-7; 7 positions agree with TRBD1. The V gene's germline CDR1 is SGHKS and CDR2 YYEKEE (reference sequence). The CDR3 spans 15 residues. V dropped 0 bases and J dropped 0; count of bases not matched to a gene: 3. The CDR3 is CASSLGQGPSYEQYF. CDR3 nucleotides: TGTGCCAGCAGCTTGGGACAGGGTCCCTCCTACGAGCAGTACTTC.

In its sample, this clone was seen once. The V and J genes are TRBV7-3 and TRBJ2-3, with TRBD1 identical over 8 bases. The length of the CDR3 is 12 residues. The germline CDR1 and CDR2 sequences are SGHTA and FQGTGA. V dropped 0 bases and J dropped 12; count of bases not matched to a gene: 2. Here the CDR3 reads CASSLTGTGQYF. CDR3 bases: TGTGCCAGCAGCTTAACCGGGACAGGACAGTATTTT. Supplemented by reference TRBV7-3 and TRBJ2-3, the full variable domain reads GAGVSQTPSNKVTEKGKYVELRCDPISGHTALYWYRQSLGQGPEFLIYFQGTGAADDSGLPNDRFFAVRPEGSVSTLKIQRTERGDSAVYLCASSLTGTGQYFGPGTRLTVL.

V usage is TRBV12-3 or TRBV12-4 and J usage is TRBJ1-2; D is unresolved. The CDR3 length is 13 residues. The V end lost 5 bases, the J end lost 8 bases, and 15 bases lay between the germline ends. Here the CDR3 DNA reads TGTGCCAGCAGTAGCAGGACTGCTCTGGGCTACACCTTC. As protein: CASSSRTALGYTF.

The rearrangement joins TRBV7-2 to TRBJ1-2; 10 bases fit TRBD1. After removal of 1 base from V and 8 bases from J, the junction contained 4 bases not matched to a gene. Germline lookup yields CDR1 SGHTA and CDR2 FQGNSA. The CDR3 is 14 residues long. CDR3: CASSLVGTGVGYTF. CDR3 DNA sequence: TGTGCCAGCAGCTTAGTCGGGACAGGGGTCGGCTACACCTTC.

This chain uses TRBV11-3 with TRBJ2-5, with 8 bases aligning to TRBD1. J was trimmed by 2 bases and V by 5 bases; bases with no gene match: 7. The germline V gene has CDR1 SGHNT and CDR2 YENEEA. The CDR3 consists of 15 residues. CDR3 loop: CASSTPQGGQETQYF. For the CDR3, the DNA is TGTGCCAGCAGCACCCCACAGGGGGGACAAGAGACCCAGTACTTC.